Each of the 21 T cell receptor beta chains below was sequenced from the same sample in a study of cytotoxic CD8 clonotypes in ibrutinib-treated CLL. Repertoires were generated with immunoSEQ multiplex PCR, while TCRdb's copy carries only in-frame clones and drops some. The table has about 68,000 clones, about two thirds seen once. Source: PBMCs, taken after 12 months of ibrutinib treatment. The receptors come from a human donor with chronic lymphocytic leukemia.

This clone was recorded once. V gene TRBV10-3 combines with J gene TRBJ2-6; D remains ambiguous. V was pared by 0 bases and J by 0 bases, with 9 bases between. Germline loops: CDR1 ENHRY, CDR2 SYGVKD. This CDR3 region has 17 residues. The CDR3: CAISESGRGSGANVLTF. The CDR3 DNA follows: TGTGCCATCAGTGAGTCGGGAAGAGGCTCTGGGGCCAACGTCCTGACTTTC.

This clone occurred once. This chain uses TRBV5-1 with TRBJ2-2, with 9 bases identical to TRBD1. The CDR3 is made up of 17 amino acids. Per germline, CDR1 SGHRS and CDR2 YFSETQ. V shed 4 bases and J 1 base; nucleotides not matched to a gene: 8. The CDR3 region is CASSTVLTGGNTGELFF. DNA for the CDR3: TGCGCCAGCAGCACCGTATTGACAGGGGGGAACACCGGGGAGCTGTTTTTT.

This clone occurred a few times. This sequence joins TRBV7-9 and TRBJ2-5, with a weak D call TRBD2 (6 bases). CDR3 length equals 16 residues. Between the trimmed V and J ends, which lost 5 bases and 5 bases, there was a span of 21 bases. Germline V gene sequence: CDR1 SEHNR, CDR2 FQNEAQ (reference sequence). DNA for the CDR3: TGTGCCAGCAGCACCCTCTCCCGGGACTTGTGGGAGACCCAGTACTTC. Residues: CASSTLSRDLWETQYF.

This clone was found a few times. This chain uses TRBV30 with TRBJ1-2; the D gene is possibly TRBD1 (5 bases). The V gene's germline CDR1 is GTSNPN and CDR2 SVGIG (reference sequence). V was clipped by 5 bases and J by 4 bases, with 17 bases between them. The CDR3 has 14 amino acids. The CDR3 here is CAWAAGADTYGYTF. For the CDR3, the DNA is TGTGCCTGGGCCGCCGGGGCAGATACCTATGGCTACACCTTC. The entire variable domain, with the rest obtained from reference TRBV30 and TRBJ1-2, is as follows: SQTIHQWPATLVQPVGSPLSLECTVEGTSNPNLYWYRQAAGRGLQLLFYSVGIGQISSEVPQNLSASRPQDRQFILSSKKLLLSDSGFYLCAWAAGADTYGYTFGSGTRLTVV.

The chain employs TRBV7-3 and TRBJ2-3; D uncertain. The CDR3 extends over 13 amino acids. CDR1 and CDR2 (germline): SGHTA, FQGTGA. The V end lost 5 bases, the J end lost 2 bases, and 8 bases lay between the germline ends. The CDR3 protein is CASSLSYTDTQYF. The DNA of the CDR3 is TGTGCCAGCAGCCTATCATACACAGATACGCAGTATTTT. The complete variable domain, with remaining parts taken from reference TRBV7-3 and TRBJ2-3, reads GAGVSQTPSNKVTEKGKYVELRCDPISGHTALYWYRQSLGQGPEFLIYFQGTGAADDSGLPNDRFFAVRPEGSVSTLKIQRTERGDSAVYLCASSLSYTDTQYFGPGTRLTVL.

The V and J genes are TRBV7-3 and TRBJ2-1; D ambiguous. In germline, CDR1 is SGHTA, CDR2 FQGTGA. There are 13 residues in the CDR3. V shed 2 bases and J shed 7 bases, with 9 bases lying between them. CDR3 in DNA: TGTGCCAGCAGCTTAGTGGGGTTGAATGAGCAGTTCTTC. Translation: CASSLVGLNEQFF.

The chain recombines TRBV7-2 with TRBJ1-2; the match to TRBD1 covers 9 bases. With 1 base clipped from V and 3 bases from J, the junction kept 15 bases outside the gene matches. The germline CDR1 and CDR2 sequences are SGHTA and FQGNSA. This CDR3 region has 19 residues. The CDR3 protein is CASSLVPGQGGGVHYGYTF. DNA for the CDR3: TGTGCCAGCAGCTTAGTGCCGGGACAGGGAGGAGGGGTCCACTATGGCTACACCTTC. The whole variable domain, remainder taken from reference TRBV7-2 and TRBJ1-2, is GAGVSQSPSNKVTEKGKDVELRCDPISGHTALYWYRQSLGQGLEFLIYFQGNSAPDKSGLPSDRFSAERTGGSVSTLTIQRTQQEDSAVYLCASSLVPGQGGGVHYGYTFGSGTRLTVV.

The CDR3, as DNA: TGTGCCAGCCAGGGGCCGCTTGAAAACACCATATATTTT. Translating gives CASQGPLENTIYF. The chain links TRBV7-2 to TRBJ1-3, with a possible D match to TRBD1 (6 bases). Trimming stripped 8 bases from V and 6 bases from J, with 14 bases between. The CDR3 has 13 amino acids. Germline CDR1 and CDR2: SGHTA and FQGNSA.

The V gene is TRBV27, the J gene TRBJ1-2; D remains unclear. V lost 3 bases, J lost 2 bases, and 7 bases lay in between. Per germline, CDR1 MNHEY and CDR2 SMNVEV (reference sequence). This CDR3 has 13 amino acids. The CDR3 nucleotides are TGTGCCAGCAGTTTTTTCGGGAACTATGGCTACACCTTC. It yields the protein CASSFFGNYGYTF.

The genes are TRBV5-1 and TRBJ2-5; D call uncertain. CDR3 length: 15 amino acids. Germline V lookup: CDR1 SGHRS, CDR2 YFSETQ. The ends were cut back, 4 bases at V and 2 bases at J, with 15 bases in the middle. CDR3 coding DNA: TGCGCCAGCAGCCCCAACGGTGGTAGGCAAGAGACCCAGTACTTC. Amino acids: CASSPNGGRQETQYF.

This rearrangement joins TRBV28 to TRBJ2-7; D might be TRBD2 (6 bases). Trimming removed 8 bases from V and 2 bases from J, with 10 bases in between. Germline values: CDR1 MDHEN, CDR2 SYDVKM. This CDR3 spans 12 amino acids. The chain's CDR3 is CASGGGTYEQYF. CDR3 nucleotides: TGTGCCAGCGGTGGGGGGACCTACGAGCAGTACTTC.

The gene calls are TRBV9 and TRBJ2-5; 7 bases map to TRBD1. The germline V gene has CDR1 SGDLS and CDR2 YYNGEE. With 2 bases clipped from V and 5 bases from J, the junction kept 9 bases outside the gene matches. The CDR3 consists of 15 residues. CDR3 DNA: TGTGCCAGCAGCGTGGAACAGGGGTCGATGGAGACCCAGTACTTC. Translation: CASSVEQGSMETQYF.

CDR3 loop: CASSVAPGGIYEQYF. As DNA, the CDR3 is TGTGCCAGCAGCGTAGCCCCGGGTGGAATCTACGAGCAGTACTTC. The gene calls are TRBV9 and TRBJ2-7; D call uncertain. V was shortened by 0 bases and J by 3 bases, with 13 bases between the two germline ends. CDR3 length: 15 amino acids. Germline lookup yields CDR1 SGDLS and CDR2 YYNGEE.

CDR3 amino acids: CATSRDRLSSPGELFF. The CDR3 DNA reads as TGTGCCACCAGCAGAGATCGGCTCTCGAGCCCCGGGGAGCTGTTTTTT. This chain joins TRBV15 and TRBJ2-2; D is unresolved. CDR3 length equals 16 residues. Trimming left V 0 bases short and J 6 bases short, with 14 bases between. CDR1 is LNHNV and CDR2 is YYDKDF in the germline V gene (reference sequence).

The genes are TRBV13 and TRBJ1-2; tentative D call: TRBD1 (6 bases). Germline V gives CDR1 PRHDT, CDR2 FYEKMQ (reference sequence). The V and J ends lost 0 bases and 3 bases respectively, with 14 bases between them. The CDR3 is 16 amino acids. Written as DNA, the CDR3 is TGTGCCAGCAGCTTAGGCACAGGGTATGGGGACTATGGCTACACCTTC. The encoded protein is CASSLGTGYGDYGYTF. The complete variable domain, with remaining parts taken from reference TRBV13 and TRBJ1-2, reads AAGVIQSPRHLIKEKRETATLKCYPIPRHDTVYWYQQGPGQDPQFLISFYEKMQSDKGSIPDRFSAQQFSDYHSELNMSSLELGDSALYFCASSLGTGYGDYGYTFGSGTRLTVV.

V gene TRBV2 combines with J gene TRBJ1-1; no definite D call. The CDR3 runs 13 residues. Germline loops: CDR1 SNHLY, CDR2 FYNNEI. Trimming shortened V by 8 bases and J by 2 bases, and 12 bases separated the two germline ends. CDR3 sequence (DNA): TGTGCCAGCGGCGAGGGCCTAAACACTGAAGCTTTCTTT. This sequence encodes CASGEGLNTEAFF.

The V call is TRBV6-5, the J call TRBJ1-2, with 8 bases fitting TRBD1. CDR1 MNHEY and CDR2 SVGAGI come from the germline V gene. The CDR3 is made up of 13 amino acids. V shed 6 bases, J shed 8 bases, and the junction held 8 bases outside the gene matches. CDR3 nucleotides: TGTGCCAGCAGGATGACAGGGGACGAAGGCTACACCTTC. As protein: CASRMTGDEGYTF.

This clone was seen a few times. This chain uses TRBV7-2 with TRBJ2-5; 12 bases are a match to TRBD2. Germline loops: CDR1 SGHTA, CDR2 FQGNSA. V gave up 5 bases and J gave up 5 bases; unmatched junction bases: 3. CDR3 length equals 14 residues. Here the CDR3 DNA reads TGTGCCAGCAGCCCCGGACTAGCGGGGGAGACCCAGTACTTC. Translation gives CASSPGLAGETQYF.

This chain links TRBV7-2 with TRBJ2-7; D uncertain. Trimming cost V 5 bases and J 0 bases, with 11 bases left between them. CDR3 length: 14 amino acids. Germline V lookup: CDR1 SGHTA, CDR2 FQGNSA. CDR3 DNA: TGTGCCAGCAGCCTCAGGTTTAGCTCCTACGAGCAGTACTTC. This gives the protein CASSLRFSSYEQYF.

This rearrangement joins TRBV10-3 to TRBJ2-2; no clear D. Trimming shortened V by 2 bases and J by 4 bases, and 11 bases separated the two germline ends. Per the germline V gene, CDR1 is ENHRY and CDR2 is SYGVKD. CDR3 length: 15 residues. CDR3: CAISENSPLTGELFF. As DNA, the CDR3 is TGTGCCATCAGTGAGAACAGCCCCCTCACCGGGGAGCTGTTTTTT.

Of note for this clone: In the same sample, other DNA sequences code for this CDR3. The rearrangement joins TRBV6-5 to TRBJ2-7; 8 bases line up with TRBD1. V dropped 5 bases and J dropped 3; count of bases not matched to a gene: 3. CDR3 length: 13 amino acids. Germline CDR1 and CDR2: MNHEY and SVGAGI. The CDR3 here is CASSRQGNYEQYF. DNA of the CDR3: TGTGCCAGCAGTCGACAGGGGAACTACGAGCAGTACTTC.